What follows describes a single TCR beta chain. Its binding antigen is unknown. No much larger clonotype is one base removed from it; base qualities were not supplied. V trim: 4 bases; J trim: 12 bases; unmatched bases: 12. CDR1 SGHNT and CDR2 YYREEE were looked up in the germline V gene (reference sequence). Taken from cysteine to phenylalanine, the CDR3 has 16 residues. The kept DNA is CDR3 alone, 48 bases in frame from the first base. The entire isolated RNA was reverse transcribed using the High Capacity cDNA Reverse Transcription Kit, and thus expressed TCRB transcripts were sequenced. Naive, central memory and regulatory T cell samples underwent deep immunoSEQ sequencing, averaging about 3.3 million total reads per sample. Sorted cells were lysed in RLT buffer and RNA was extracted with DNase-treated RNeasy Micro or Mini kits, depending on cell number. To prevent cross-contamination, every cell subset was processed on its own, while patient and healthy donor samples were processed together. Using the immunoSEQ multiplex PCR, TCRB sequences were amplified from cDNA into 87-bp fragments spanning the CDR3 region. Amplicons were sequenced on the Illumina HiSeq platform. On the study's bioinformatics: PCR bias was corrected computationally using synthetic template baselines, and reads within Hamming distance 2 were collapsed, with unmergeable singletons discarded. Reads were aligned against IMGT so that V, D and J genes, CDR3 length and insertions or deletions at six rearrangement sites could be assigned. Within each subset, clonotype counts were normalized to sorted cell number, and only after that were true diversity and Gini coefficients computed with the tcR R package. Repertoire sharing was quantified using the overlap coefficient calculated on TCRB nucleotide sequences. In TCRdb, the immuneACCESS table is reduced to in-frame sequences with V and J assigned. These tables do not hold every clone; where another copy was compared, an unresolved V gene accounts for under half, and the others remain unexplained. V and J calls and clone size follow that table, whereas D and trimming were derived from the DNA. The sample data list about 240,000 clones, and about 25% of these were observed just once. 3% to 4% of the sample comes from the top ten.

This sample stems from a study of beta chain features in type 1 diabetes listed by TCRdb under 2018. Describing the broader study: Patients and healthy donors did not differ in mean age, gender distribution, total cell number or subset yield. A total of about 100,000,000 sorted cells were examined across all samples, and RNA yield correlated strongly with the number of cells per subset. The study compared TCRB repertoires of sorted circulating CD4+ T cell subsets between recently diagnosed type 1 diabetes patients and matched healthy donors. Regulatory and stem cell-like memory subsets were obtained from only 8 patients and about 8 healthy donors, while naive and central memory subsets were obtained from all 30 or so donors.

What the authors observed across the whole study: Naive, central memory and regulatory TCRB repertoires appeared to be more alike among patients than among healthy donors. Because the HLA sub-analyses included only small numbers of individuals, any influence of HLA type on TCRB rearrangement was left unresolved. Shorter templates might be favored by PCR, yet because patient and control samples were amplified and corrected together, any such skew would affect both groups equally. At VDJ recombination sites, patients with type 1 diabetes made fewer insertions and deleted more nucleotides, a pattern implying thymic rearrangement abnormalities. In all four CD4+ subsets, TCRB CDR3 length was moderately but significantly shorter in type 1 diabetes patients. Because cDNA was sequenced instead of genomic DNA, highly expressing activated cells could be over-represented, though the groups showed no difference in activation or CD3 levels.

Each donor gave one peripheral blood draw, averaging approximately 110 mL, which was collected into heparinised tubes. A BD FACSAria II was used to sort naive, central memory, regulatory and stem cell-like memory CD4+ T cells with a panel that included CD45RO, CCR7, CD25, CD127, CD95 and CD27. All sorted populations exceeded 95% purity. PBMCs were isolated immediately by Lymphoprep density gradient centrifugation and stained directly without culture. Samples were stained and sorted in pairs, with one healthy donor and one patient per experiment, so that batch effects were minimized. This clonotype originated in a man aged 25 to 40 in good health. In this chain, TRBV5-4 is recombined with TRBJ2-1; 14 of the junction bases match TRBD2. Material: central memory CD4+ T cells from blood. The base sequence is TGTGCCAGCAGCCCGCAGGGACTAGCGGGAGTGGCGGGGCAGTTCTTC. This is translated as CASSPQGLAGVAGQFF.